These 15 T cell receptor beta chains originate from one sample sequenced in a study of metastatic and nonmetastatic thyroid tumors. No patient had received any treatment before thyroid surgery. TCRdb used MiXCR to call clones anew from the PCR reads. Of around 45,000 clones in the sample, roughly 15% were seen once. Sequencing was done on a sample of blood. The receptors originated from a female donor with papillary thyroid cancer or a benign thyroid nodule (not recorded which). Some clones in this sample may be carry-over from other donors' samples.

This clone has only a few counts. This chain links TRBV12-5 with TRBJ2-2; tentatively, D is TRBD2 (6 bases). Looked up from germline, CDR1 is LGHNT and CDR2 is FRNRAP. This CDR3 contains 18 residues. The ends were cut back, 2 bases at V and 7 bases at J, with 23 bases in the middle. CDR3 in DNA: TGTGCTAGTGGTTTGTCCCTCACGTCCCAATGGAGGGGCGGGGAGCTGTTTTTT. It yields the protein CASGLSLTSQWRGGELFF.

Of note for this clone: This may be a read error, as it is one base from a much larger clone. The chain uses TRBV5-5 and TRBJ2-5; D may be TRBD1 or TRBD2 (5 bases each). Per the germline V gene, CDR1 is SGHKS and CDR2 is YYEKEE (reference sequence). The CDR3 is 13 residues long. The CDR3 sequence is CSSSTDTGKTQYF. The CDR3 nucleotides read TGTTCCAGCAGCACGGACACCGGGAAGACCCAGTACTTC.

The J gene is TRBJ1-2, the V gene TRBV7-6; D is undetermined. Germline V lookup: CDR1 SGHVS, CDR2 FNYEAQ. This CDR3 has 15 residues. V gave up 2 bases and J gave up 5 bases, with 15 bases separating them. DNA of the CDR3: TGTGCCAGCAGCTTAATCCCCGATTCGTGGTATGGCTACACCTTC. It yields the protein CASSLIPDSWYGYTF.

As for this clone: At one of its ends the junction is not consistent with the germline gene, which may arise from a read error. The J gene is TRBJ2-1, the V gene TRBV7-7; tentative D call: TRBD2 (5 bases). The CDR3 spans 15 residues. The germline V gene has CDR1 SSHAT and CDR2 FNYEAQ (reference sequence). CDR3 sequence: CASSASRGSTNEQFF. The CDR3 DNA is TGTGCTAGCAGCGCATCTAGAGGGAGCACCAATGAGCAGTTCTTC.

This clone was recorded many times. The chain carries TRBV6-5 and TRBJ2-3; D assignment may be TRBD1 or TRBD2 (6 bases each). Germline-derived CDR1 and CDR2 are MNHEY and SVGAGI. The V end lost 2 bases, the J end lost 4 bases, and 16 bases lay between the germline ends. The CDR3 runs 16 residues. The CDR3 is CASSYGFGGTADTQYF. In DNA, the CDR3 is TGTGCCAGCAGTTACGGTTTCGGGGGCACGGCAGATACGCAGTATTTT.

This clone was counted many times. For the CDR3, the DNA is TGCGCCAGCAGCCTCAAAGTGGGGGCAGGTGGTCTCACTGAAGCTTTCTTT. This gives the protein CASSLKVGAGGLTEAFF. The chain employs TRBV4-1 and TRBJ1-1; weak D call: TRBD1 (6 bases). V dropped 4 bases and J dropped 4 bases, with 22 bases sitting between them. This CDR3 region has 17 residues. CDR1 and CDR2 (germline): MGHRA, YSYEKL.

This clone has only a few counts. One junction end does not reproduce the germline sequence, and a read error may be involved. The chain joins TRBV6-1 to TRBJ2-3; 9 bases map to TRBD2. CDR3 length equals 16 residues. Germline V lookup: CDR1 MNHNS, CDR2 SASEGT. CDR3 sequence reads: CANSEGISGGADTQYF. Here the CDR3 DNA reads TGTGCCAACAGTGAAGGAATTAGCGGGGGCGCAGATACGCAGTATTTT.

Ten or more counts support this clone. J is TRBJ2-1 and V is TRBV24-1; 9 bases match TRBD2. The junction had 2 bases not matched to a gene; V was cut back by 3 bases and J by 0 bases. Germline-derived CDR1 and CDR2 are KGHDR and SFDVKD. The CDR3 has 16 residues. The CDR3 sequence: CATSDLSGSSYNEQFF. CDR3 in DNA: TGTGCCACCAGTGATCTTAGCGGGAGCTCCTACAATGAGCAGTTCTTC.

This clone was seen only a few times. The V and J genes are TRBV6-6 and TRBJ1-5, with 7 bases identical to TRBD1. CDR1 MNHNY and CDR2 SVGAGI come from the germline V gene (reference sequence). The trim removed 0 bases at V and 9 bases at J, leaving 8 bases unmatched. The CDR3 loop spans 15 amino acids. CDR3 protein: CASSYSRQGGGPQHF. The CDR3 DNA is TGTGCCAGCAGTTACTCGCGACAGGGAGGGGGGCCCCAGCATTTT.

This chain uses TRBV18 with TRBJ2-5, with 11 bases lining up with TRBD1. The J call may be mistaken, given a closer DNA end match to TRBJ2-1. The germline gives CDR1 KGHSH, CDR2 LQKENI. The CDR3 has 15 amino acids. The chain's CDR3 is CASSPGQGVTNEQFF. CDR3 DNA sequence: TGTGCCAGCTCACCGGGACAGGGGGTAACTAATGAGCAGTTCTTC.

This chain's CDR3 is CASGPRSPYRWFF. The CDR3 DNA sequence: TGTGCCAGCGGGCCGAGGAGTCCTTATCGATGGTTCTTC. The rearrangement uses TRBV28 and TRBJ2-1; D ambiguous. With 8 bases removed from V and 15 bases from J, the gap between germline ends came to 23 bases. There are 13 residues in the CDR3. Germline-derived CDR1 and CDR2 are MDHEN and SYDVKM.

This clone counts as medium-sized (0.01 to 0.1%). This sequence joins TRBV27 and TRBJ2-7; maybe TRBD1 (6 bases). CDR1 is MNHEY and CDR2 is SMNVEV in the germline V gene (reference sequence). There are 12 residues in the CDR3. V dropped 6 bases and J dropped 4 bases, with 10 bases sitting between them. In DNA, the CDR3 is TGTGCCAGCAGACATCAGGGGTACGAGCAGTACTTC. Amino acid sequence: CASRHQGYEQYF.

This clone was found many times. Other DNA sequences in the same sample also yield this CDR3. The V and J genes are TRBV2 and TRBJ2-7; D not certain. The CDR3 is 13 amino acids. V was pared by 0 bases and J by 6 bases, with 9 bases between. Germline CDR1 reads SNHLY; CDR2 reads FYNNEI. The CDR3 loop reads CASSEAPRSEQYF. Here the CDR3 DNA reads TGTGCCAGCAGTGAAGCTCCGAGGTCCGAGCAGTACTTC.

This clone was picked up many times. The chain carries TRBV25-1 and TRBJ1-1; D remains unclear. CDR3 length: 13 amino acids. V gave up 1 base and J gave up 1 base, with 4 bases separating them. Looked up from germline, CDR1 is MGHDK and CDR2 is SYGVNS. The CDR3 DNA is TGTGCCAGCAGTGAATGGGGGAACACTGAAGCTTTCTTT. Translation: CASSEWGNTEAFF.

This clone came up many times. The V call is TRBV6-1, the J call TRBJ1-5, with D unclear. Trimming stripped 7 bases from V and 2 bases from J, with 12 bases between. CDR3 size: 14 residues. Germline assignment: CDR1 MNHNS and CDR2 SASEGT. CDR3 DNA sequence: TGTGCCAGCACTACCATCCATGGCAATCAGCCCCAGCATTTT. This translates into CASTTIHGNQPQHF.